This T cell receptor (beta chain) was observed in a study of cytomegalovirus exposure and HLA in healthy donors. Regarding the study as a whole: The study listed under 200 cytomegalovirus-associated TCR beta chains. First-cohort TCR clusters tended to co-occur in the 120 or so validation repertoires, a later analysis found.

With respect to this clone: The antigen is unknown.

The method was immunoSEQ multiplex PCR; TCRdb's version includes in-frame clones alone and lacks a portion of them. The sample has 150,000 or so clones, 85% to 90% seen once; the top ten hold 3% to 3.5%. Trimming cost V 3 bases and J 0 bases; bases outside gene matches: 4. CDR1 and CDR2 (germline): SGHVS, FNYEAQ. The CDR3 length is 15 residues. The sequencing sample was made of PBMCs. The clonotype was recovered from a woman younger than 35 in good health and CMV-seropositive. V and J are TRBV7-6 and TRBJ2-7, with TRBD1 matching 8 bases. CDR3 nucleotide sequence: TGTGCCAGCAGCTTGGGGACAGGCGCCTCCTACGAGCAGTACTTC. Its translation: CASSLGTGASYEQYF.